A selection of T cell receptor beta chains follows, all from one sample in a study of pediatric ulcerative colitis. The protocol was immunoSEQ multiplex PCR, while the TCRdb copy is restricted to in-frame clones and leaves out a portion. The sample records around 68,000 clones, 77% being singletons. Sequencing input: blood. Receptors were obtained from a boy younger than 18 with moderate ulcerative colitis. CDR3s include the opening cysteine and the closing phenylalanine or tryptophan. A D gene is named only where the DNA matches it firmly. Clone size is shown for a subset of rows, as once, few, many or a class of expanded clone.

cdr3_nt cdr3_aa d_call v_call clone_size j_call
TGTGCCAGCAGAACAGCCCTCTGGATCATGAACACTGAAGCTTTCTTT CASRTALWIMNTEAFF NA TRBV28 NA TRBJ1-1
TGTGCCAGACAGGGATCCTTTAACAATGAGCAGTTCTTC CARQGSFNNEQFF NA TRBV2 NA TRBJ2-1
TGTGCCAGCAGCGTAACGGGGACGGGGGAGCTGTTTTTT CASSVTGTGELFF NA TRBV9 NA TRBJ2-2
TGTGCCAGTAGTATTCCAGGGCATTCCTACGAGCAGTACTTC CASSIPGHSYEQYF NA TRBV19 NA TRBJ2-7
TGCGCCAGCAGCTTGGGAGCCGGACCCGGGCAGTACTTC CASSLGAGPGQYF NA TRBV5-1 once TRBJ2-7
TGTGCCAGCAGCTTAGCGGCAGGGCAAAATCAGCCCCAGCATTTT CASSLAAGQNQPQHF NA TRBV7-6 NA TRBJ1-5
TGCGCCAGCAGCAGAAGGGAAGACGAAAAACTGTTTTTT CASSRREDEKLFF NA TRBV4-1 NA TRBJ1-4
TGTGCCAGCAGTGTCTACGGACAGTCCGGAGCTGGGGGCTACACCTTC CASSVYGQSGAGGYTF NA TRBV6-1 NA TRBJ1-2
TGTGCCAGCAGCTCAAGACCCCCCGGTCCGAACACCGGGGAGCTGTTTTTT CASSSRPPGPNTGELFF NA TRBV5-4 NA TRBJ2-2
TGTGCCAGCAGCTTAAGCGGCACTGAAGCTTTCTTT CASSLSGTEAFF NA TRBV7-9 NA TRBJ1-1
TGTGCCAGCAGCTTGCAGGGGAGGAATGAGCAGTTCTTC CASSLQGRNEQFF NA TRBV5-4 few TRBJ2-1
TGTGCCAGCAGATCCTCGAGTGGGAGTGGAAACACCATATATTTT CASRSSSGSGNTIYF NA TRBV2 NA TRBJ1-3
TGTGCTACGCAATCCCGCACAGGGAGCTCCTATAATTCACCCCTCCACTTT CATQSRTGSSYNSPLHF NA TRBV18 few TRBJ1-6
TGTGCCAGTAGTATCCAGGGGGGACGATTCTACGAGCAGTACTTC CASSIQGGRFYEQYF NA TRBV19 NA TRBJ2-7
TGTGCCAGCAGCTTATATGGGGAGGATACGCAGTATTTT CASSLYGEDTQYF NA TRBV7-8 NA TRBJ2-3
TGTGCCAGCTCACCAGCAGCGGGAGTTTTTAGCGAGCAGTACTTC CASSPAAGVFSEQYF TRBD2 TRBV18 NA TRBJ2-7